The 23 T cell receptor beta chains below come from one sample, sequenced in a study of blood T cell repertoires in COVID-19. Measured with immunoSEQ multiplex PCR; TCRdb has only the in-frame clones, and not every one. The repertoire includes 9,000 to 13,000 clones, about 87% of them detected once, and over 9.5% sits in the top ten. Sequenced material: peripheral blood. These TCRs come from a human donor in a cohort sampled during active COVID-19.

This rearrangement joins TRBV18 to TRBJ1-3; no clear D. This CDR3 region has 16 residues. V dropped 1 base and J dropped 0 bases, with 10 bases sitting between them. Germline CDR1 reads KGHSH; CDR2 reads LQKENI. This CDR3 is CASSPQGAHSGNTIYF. The CDR3, as DNA: TGTGCCAGCTCACCACAGGGAGCACACTCTGGAAACACCATATATTTT.

The chain recombines TRBV28 with TRBJ1-2; possible D gene TRBD1, 6 bases. The CDR3 runs to 18 residues. Trimming took off 4 bases at V and 1 base at J, with 22 bases between the two ends. From germline, CDR1 is MDHEN and CDR2 SYDVKM. The CDR3, as DNA: TGTGCCAGCAGTTCCCCTGGTGGGGGCAGACTCGTTAACTATGGCTACACCTTC. The encoded protein is CASSSPGGGRLVNYGYTF.

This rearrangement joins TRBV6-6 to TRBJ1-2; TRBD1 matches at 8 bases. This CDR3 has 13 amino acids. V trimming: 6 bases; J trimming: 5 bases; junction bases outside the gene matches: 5. Germline lookup yields CDR1 MNHNY and CDR2 SVGAGI (reference sequence). The CDR3 spells CASSRQGNYGYTF. CDR3 nucleotides: TGTGCCAGCAGCAGACAGGGGAATTATGGCTACACCTTC.

This clone was recorded a few times. The gene calls are TRBV7-9 and TRBJ1-2, with 8 bases matching TRBD1. Germline CDR1 reads SEHNR; CDR2 reads FQNEAQ (reference sequence). Trimming removed 5 bases from V and 6 bases from J; junction bases left unmatched: 14. This CDR3 is built from 16 residues. The DNA of the CDR3 is TGTGCCAGCAGCCCTAGGGGACAGGTTTCTATCCATGGCTACACCTTC. It encodes CASSPRGQVSIHGYTF. The full variable domain, with the rest looked up from reference TRBV7-9 and TRBJ1-2, is DTGVSQNPRHKITKRGQNVTFRCDPISEHNRLYWYRQTLGQGPEFLTYFQNEAQLEKSRLLSDRFSAERPKGSFSTLEIQRTEQGDSAMYLCASSPRGQVSIHGYTFGSGTRLTVV.

This chain uses TRBV6-2 or TRBV6-3 with TRBJ2-5; 9 nucleotides agree with TRBD1. Germline V gene lookup returns CDR1 MNHEY and CDR2 SVGEGT. The CDR3 runs to 18 residues. V shed 5 bases and J 3 bases; nucleotides not matched to a gene: 16. The CDR3 sequence: CASSPTPAGTGLKETQYF. The CDR3, as DNA: TGTGCCAGCAGTCCGACACCTGCCGGGACAGGGTTAAAAGAGACCCAGTACTTC.

The CDR3 here is CASSSYPGLLPHTDTQYF. CDR3 DNA sequence: TGTGCCAGCAGCTCGTACCCGGGACTACTCCCTCACACAGATACGCAGTATTTT. The V and J genes are TRBV7-3 and TRBJ2-3; 7 bases are shared with TRBD2. The CDR3 totals 18 residues. With 4 bases clipped from V and 2 bases from J, the junction kept 15 bases outside the gene matches. The V gene's germline CDR1 is SGHTA and CDR2 FQGTGA.

A single count supports this clone. This sequence joins TRBV9 and TRBJ1-1; 7 bases are a match to TRBD1. V lost 1 base, J lost 2 bases, and 5 bases stayed unmatched. Germline CDR1 reads SGDLS; CDR2 reads YYNGEE. The length of the CDR3 is 15 residues. The CDR3: CASSVRTGPNTEAFF. DNA of the CDR3: TGTGCCAGCAGCGTACGGACAGGCCCTAACACTGAAGCTTTCTTT. The whole variable domain, remainder taken from reference TRBV9 and TRBJ1-1, is DSGVTQTPKHLITATGQRVTLRCSPRSGDLSVYWYQQSLDQGLQFLIQYYNGEERAKGNILERFSAQQFPDLHSELNLSSLELGDSALYFCASSVRTGPNTEAFFGQGTRLTVV.

V and J are TRBV27 and TRBJ2-1; maybe TRBD2 (6 bases). Germline V gene sequence: CDR1 MNHEY, CDR2 SMNVEV (reference sequence). This CDR3 contains 15 residues. V lost 6 bases, J lost 7 bases, and 19 bases lay in between. The CDR3: CASSLFRGLANEQFF. The CDR3 DNA is TGTGCCAGCAGCCTATTCCGGGGACTTGCTAATGAGCAGTTCTTC.

This chain joins TRBV6-5 and TRBJ1-4, with a weak D call TRBD1 (5 bases). Looked up from germline, CDR1 is MNHEY and CDR2 is SVGAGI. The CDR3 extends over 15 amino acids. The V end lost 0 bases, the J end lost 7 bases, and 12 bases lay between the germline ends. The CDR3 region is CASSYSMGGREKLFF. CDR3 bases: TGTGCCAGCAGTTACTCGATGGGGGGTCGTGAAAAACTGTTTTTT.

The rearrangement uses TRBV7-2 and TRBJ1-6, with 7 bases that match TRBD1. Germline values: CDR1 SGHTA, CDR2 FQGNSA. The V segment lost 2 bases and the J segment 7 bases; nucleotides outside the gene matches: 5. The CDR3 loop spans 15 amino acids. The CDR3 sequence: CASSLRQGNNSPLHF. The CDR3 bases are TGTGCCAGCAGCTTACGACAGGGTAACAATTCACCCCTCCACTTT. Looking up the rest from reference TRBV7-2 and TRBJ1-6 gives the full variable domain: GAGVSQSPSNKVTEKGKDVELRCDPISGHTALYWYRQSLGQGLEFLIYFQGNSAPDKSGLPSDRFSAERTGGSVSTLTIQRTQQEDSAVYLCASSLRQGNNSPLHFGNGTRLTVT.

The rearrangement links TRBV29-1 to TRBJ1-5; D gene ambiguous. V dropped 2 bases and J dropped 0 bases, with 17 bases sitting between them. Germline CDR1 and CDR2: SQVTM and ANQGSEA. CDR3 length: 17 amino acids. CDR3 bases: TGCAGCGTTGAAAGGAAAGGGTGGAGGATTAGCAATCAGCCCCAGCATTTT. It encodes CSVERKGWRISNQPQHF.

This clone came up once. The limits of the CDR3 on the DNA are not certain, so only TCRdb's listed CDR3 is given. The chain couples TRBV19 to TRBJ2-6; the DNA was not used to check the table's D call, TRBD1. 18 amino acids form the CDR3, both terminal residues included. Looked up from germline, CDR1 is LNHDA and CDR2 is SQIVND (reference sequence). The CDR3 spells CASCASSMWGTGANVLTF.

V usage is TRBV5-1 and J usage is TRBJ1-3, with 8 bases fitting TRBD1. Germline V gene lookup returns CDR1 SGHRS and CDR2 YFSETQ. The V gene end was trimmed by 4 bases and the J gene end by 5 bases; junction bases not matched to a gene: 5. The CDR3 contains 14 residues. Written as DNA, the CDR3 is TGCGCCAGCAGCCCGACAGGGGAAAGAAACACCATATATTTT. It yields the protein CASSPTGERNTIYF.

The V gene is TRBV28, the J gene TRBJ2-7; weak D call: TRBD2 (6 bases). The CDR3 consists of 15 residues. CDR1 and CDR2 from the germline V gene are MDHEN and SYDVKM. Trimming shortened V by 4 bases and J by 1 base, and 14 bases separated the two germline ends. CDR3 nucleotide sequence: TGTGCCAGCAGTTCCCCGGGGGACGCGTCCTACGAGCAGTACTTC. This encodes CASSSPGDASYEQYF.

J is TRBJ1-4 and V is TRBV6-5, with 9 bases lining up with TRBD1. Germline V gene lookup returns CDR1 MNHEY and CDR2 SVGAGI. The V gene end was trimmed by 6 bases and the J gene end by 6 bases; junction bases not matched to a gene: 5. The CDR3 runs 14 residues. The CDR3 here is CASRKQGAYEKLFF. Here the CDR3 DNA reads TGTGCCAGCAGAAAACAGGGGGCTTATGAAAAACTGTTTTTT.

The chain uses TRBV7-3 and TRBJ1-3; D might be TRBD1 (6 bases). The germline gives CDR1 SGHTA, CDR2 FQGTGA. Trimming stripped 5 bases from V and 4 bases from J, with 12 bases between. The CDR3 covers 14 residues. The CDR3 protein is CASSLSGTGNTIYF. The CDR3 DNA reads TGTGCCAGCAGCCTATCCGGGACAGGAAACACCATATATTTT.

The rearrangement joins TRBV18 to TRBJ2-5, with 7 nucleotides matching TRBD1. Germline trimming cut 0 bases from V and 5 bases from J; bases unmatched to any gene: 9. The CDR3 consists of 16 residues. The germline gives CDR1 KGHSH, CDR2 LQKENI. Here the CDR3 reads CASSPPNNGQVETQYF. DNA of the CDR3: TGTGCCAGCTCACCACCTAATAACGGACAGGTGGAGACCCAGTACTTC.

The gene calls are TRBV6-5 and TRBJ1-2, with D uncertain. V lost 0 bases and J 8 bases, leaving 10 bases between the germline ends. From germline, CDR1 is MNHEY and CDR2 SVGAGI. The CDR3 is 13 residues long. This chain's CDR3 is CASSYSLREGYTF. The CDR3 bases are TGTGCCAGCAGTTACTCCCTGAGGGAGGGCTACACCTTC.

A few counts support this clone. The chain links TRBV4-2 to TRBJ2-3; 13 nucleotides match TRBD2. The germline V gene has CDR1 LGHNA and CDR2 YNFKEQ. V shed 1 base and J 3 bases; nucleotides not matched to a gene: 7. The CDR3 runs 18 residues. Here the CDR3 reads CASSQGGLAGLGTDTQYF. CDR3 in DNA: TGTGCCAGCAGCCAAGGGGGACTAGCGGGACTGGGGACAGATACGCAGTATTTT.

The gene calls are TRBV2 and TRBJ1-3; possible D gene TRBD1, 6 bases. V was pared by 5 bases and J by 4 bases, with 9 bases between. CDR1 and CDR2 from the germline V gene are SNHLY and FYNNEI. The CDR3 extends over 13 amino acids. The CDR3 sequence: CASSRQEGNTIYF. The CDR3 DNA is TGTGCCAGCAGTAGACAGGAGGGAAACACCATATATTTT.

The chain has TRBV30 and TRBJ1-2; 9 bases match TRBD1. Germline loops: CDR1 GTSNPN, CDR2 SVGIG (reference sequence). The CDR3 loop spans 15 amino acids. The V and J ends lost 4 bases and 4 bases, in that order; junction bases with no gene match: 10. The CDR3 protein is CAWTNRDRAFYGYTF. CDR3 coding DNA: TGTGCCTGGACTAACCGGGACAGGGCCTTCTATGGCTACACCTTC.

The chain is built from TRBV4-1 and TRBJ2-3; TRBD1 aligns across 7 bases. Losses at the gene ends were 0 bases for V and 6 bases for J; bases not matched to a gene: 6. The CDR3 consists of 15 residues. The germline CDR1 and CDR2 sequences are MGHRA and YSYEKL. The CDR3 DNA is TGCGCCAGCAGCCAAGACAGGGGGTCGGTGGATACGCAGTATTTT. This sequence encodes CASSQDRGSVDTQYF.

A single count supports this clone. The chain carries TRBV6-6 and TRBJ1-5; D unclear. CDR3 size: 13 residues. The V end was cut by 5 bases, the J end by 4 bases, with 9 bases between. Germline V lookup: CDR1 MNHNY, CDR2 SVGAGI (reference sequence). The CDR3 protein is CASSPQENQPQHF. The CDR3 region has the DNA TGTGCCAGCAGTCCGCAGGAAAATCAGCCCCAGCATTTT.